This TCR beta chain is from a study of blood T cell repertoires in COVID-19. TCRdb's table, derived via immunoSEQ multiplex PCR, lists solely in-frame clones and lacks some. The sample has some 530,000 clones, roughly 85% seen once. V gave up 2 bases and J gave up 6 bases; unmatched junction bases: 9. Germline values: CDR1 GTSNPN, CDR2 SVGIG (reference sequence). CDR3 size: 15 residues. Sequenced: peripheral blood. The clonotype comes from a human donor in a cohort sampled during active COVID-19. J is TRBJ2-1 and V is TRBV30, with 8 bases identical to TRBD2. For the CDR3, the DNA is TGTGCCTGGAGTCGGGGGACTAGGAACAGCAATGAGCAGTTCTTC. Its protein is CAWSRGTRNSNEQFF.